Listed below are T cell receptor beta chains from one sample, sequenced in a study of blood T cell repertoires in COVID-19. Generated by immunoSEQ multiplex PCR, the TCRdb table keeps only in-frame clones and is missing some. The sample has 87,000 or so clones, 80% to 95% seen once; the top ten hold roughly 7%. The sample consisted of peripheral blood. These receptors were obtained from a man aged 18 to 30 with COVID-19, enrolled during active disease. Both conserved end residues are part of each CDR3. The D gene is left open where the match is weak. The size of a clone is reported for some rows only, either as once, few or many, or as a class for expanded clones.

CDR3aa | CDR3nt | j_gene | v_gene | d_gene | abundance
CASSRLGQGRGEQYF | TGTGCCAGTAGTCGCTTAGGACAGGGTCGCGGCGAGCAGTACTTC | TRBJ2-7 | TRBV19 | TRBD1 | once
CAISEMGARNQPQHF | TGTGCCATCAGTGAGATGGGGGCGAGGAATCAGCCCCAGCATTTT | TRBJ1-5 | TRBV10-3 | . | .
CASSLVRQGNTGELFF | TGTGCCAGCAGCTTAGTTCGCCAGGGGAACACCGGGGAGCTGTTTTTT | TRBJ2-2 | TRBV7-8 | . | .
CASQPGGEQYF | TGTGCCAGTCAACCGGGTGGAGAGCAGTACTTC | TRBJ2-7 | TRBV19 | . | .
CASSEQFYGYTF | TGTGCCAGCAGTGAACAGTTCTATGGCTACACCTTC | TRBJ1-2 | TRBV2 | . | .
CASRTGGRIDEQYF | TGTGCCAGCAGAACGGGAGGGCGTATCGACGAGCAGTACTTC | TRBJ2-7 | TRBV28 | TRBD2 | .
CSVVATINTGELFF | TGCAGCGTTGTGGCGACTATTAACACCGGGGAGCTGTTTTTT | TRBJ2-2 | TRBV29-1 | . | .
CASSHPGQGHQPQHF | TGCGCCAGCAGCCATCCGGGACAGGGTCACCAGCCCCAGCATTTT | TRBJ1-5 | TRBV4-1 | TRBD1 | .
CATSDDLAGAPIGQYF | TGTGCCACCAGTGATGACCTAGCGGGAGCCCCTATAGGGCAGTACTTC | TRBJ2-7 | TRBV24-1 | TRBD2 | .
CASSLVGQNTEAFF | TGTGCCAGCAGCTTGGTTGGGCAGAACACTGAAGCTTTCTTT | TRBJ1-1 | TRBV5-6 | . | .
CASSLNRNNEQFF | TGCGCCAGCAGCCTTAACAGAAATAATGAGCAGTTCTTC | TRBJ2-1 | TRBV5-1 | . | .
CASSAPGGMYYGYTF | TGTGCCAGCAGTGCTCCAGGGGGCATGTACTATGGCTACACCTTC | TRBJ1-2 | TRBV2 | TRBD1 | .
CASRRQGDHNEQFF | TGTGCCAGTAGAAGACAGGGGGATCACAATGAGCAGTTCTTC | TRBJ2-1 | TRBV19 | TRBD1 | .
CASSSYRVSYNEQFF | TGTGCCAGCAGCTCCTACAGGGTTTCCTACAATGAGCAGTTCTTC | TRBJ2-1 | TRBV5-8 | . | .
CATSVSVSNQPQHF | TGTGCCACCAGTGTGAGCGTAAGCAATCAGCCCCAGCATTTT | TRBJ1-5 | TRBV24-1 | . | once
CASSGQDPEAFF | TGTGCCAGCAGTGGACAGGACCCTGAAGCTTTCTTT | TRBJ1-1 | TRBV6-2/TRBV6-3 | TRBD1 | few
CAWRDRANYGYTF | TGTGCCTGGAGAGACAGGGCCAACTATGGCTACACCTTC | TRBJ1-2 | TRBV30 | TRBD1 | .
CATSDPAIQWDYGYTF | TGTGCCACCAGTGACCCCGCGATACAGTGGGACTATGGCTACACCTTC | TRBJ1-2 | TRBV24-1 | . | .
CASSHPTRQGGNNSPLHF | TGCGCCAGCAGCCATCCAACTAGACAGGGGGGGAATAATTCACCCCTCCACTTT | TRBJ1-6 | TRBV4-1 | TRBD1 | .
CASSFLQGAVAFF | TGTGCCAGCAGTTTTTTGCAGGGGGCGGTAGCTTTCTTT | TRBJ1-1 | TRBV12-3/TRBV12-4 | TRBD1 | .
CASSTTGFEQFF | TGTGCCAGCTCAACAACAGGGTTTGAGCAGTTCTTC | TRBJ2-1 | TRBV18 | . | .
CASSAPGTSGKETQYF | TGTGCCAGCAGCGCCCCCGGGACTAGCGGGAAGGAGACCCAGTACTTC | TRBJ2-5 | TRBV13 | TRBD2 | .
CASKSSSYNEQFF | TGTGCCAGCAAATCCAGCTCCTACAATGAGCAGTTCTTC | TRBJ2-1 | TRBV27 | . | .
CASDRANSPLHF | TGTGCCAGCGACAGGGCTAATTCACCCCTCCACTTT | TRBJ1-6 | TRBV28 | TRBD1 | .
CASSQDGAAPNSPLHF | TGCGCCAGCAGCCAAGATGGGGCTGCCCCCAATTCACCCCTCCACTTT | TRBJ1-6 | TRBV4-1 | . | .
CAILTPNGELFF | TGTGCCATCCTTACTCCCAACGGGGAGCTGTTTTTT | TRBJ2-2 | TRBV10-3 | . | .
CASSPLAVNTEAFF | TGTGCCAGCAGCCCGCTCGCGGTGAACACTGAAGCTTTCTTT | TRBJ1-1 | TRBV28 | . | .
CASSRGLAGYEQYF | TGTGCCAGCAGTAGGGGACTAGCGGGGTACGAGCAGTACTTC | TRBJ2-7 | TRBV27 | TRBD2 | .
CASSPGTSGGSNEQFF | TGTGCCAGCAGCCCGGGGACTAGCGGGGGGTCCAATGAGCAGTTCTTC | TRBJ2-1 | TRBV9 | TRBD2 | .
CASSLGTLQNTIYF | TGTGCCAGCAGCCTCGGGACTCTACAGAACACCATATATTTT | TRBJ1-3 | TRBV5-6 | . | .
CASSSPSGKSSYEQYF | TGTGCCAGCAGCTCACCTAGCGGTAAAAGCTCCTACGAGCAGTACTTC | TRBJ2-7 | TRBV13 | TRBD2 | once
CASSLEGQSSNQPQHF | TGTGCCAGCAGTTTAGAGGGACAGTCTAGCAATCAGCCCCAGCATTTT | TRBJ1-5 | TRBV27 | TRBD1 | .
CASSQDVGSGTDTQYF | TGCGCCAGCAGCCAAGATGTAGGTAGCGGCACAGATACGCAGTATTTT | TRBJ2-3 | TRBV4-1 | . | few
CASTIQGAGYTF | TGTGCCAGCACCATACAGGGGGCGGGCTACACCTTC | TRBJ1-2 | TRBV7-2 | TRBD1 | .
CASSAHPDRGYETQYF | TGTGCCAGCAGCGCTCACCCCGACAGGGGATACGAGACCCAGTACTTC | TRBJ2-5 | TRBV9 | TRBD1 | .
CASSVEGGGYEQYF | TGTGCCAGCAGCGTAGAGGGCGGGGGTTACGAGCAGTACTTC | TRBJ2-7 | TRBV9 | TRBD2 | few
CASSLGGQWNQPQHF | TGTGCCAGCAGTTTAGGGGGACAGTGGAATCAGCCCCAGCATTTT | TRBJ1-5 | TRBV28 | TRBD1 | .
CAISFTGTGESGYTF | TGTGCCATTTCTTTTACCGGGACAGGGGAGAGTGGCTACACCTTC | TRBJ1-2 | TRBV10-3 | TRBD1 | .
CASSPAVQETQYF | TGTGCCAGCTCACCGGCGGTCCAAGAGACCCAGTACTTC | TRBJ2-5 | TRBV18 | . | .
CAWSRFGQGGTGELFF | TGTGCCTGGAGTAGGTTTGGACAGGGAGGAACCGGGGAGCTGTTTTTT | TRBJ2-2 | TRBV30 | TRBD1 | .
CASSLEGQETQYF | TGCGCCAGCAGCTTGGAGGGGCAAGAGACCCAGTACTTC | TRBJ2-5 | TRBV5-1 | . | .
CASSPRTSIAPGEQYF | TGTGCCAGCAGCCCACGGACTAGTATAGCCCCGGGCGAGCAGTACTTC | TRBJ2-7 | TRBV7-9 | TRBD2 | .